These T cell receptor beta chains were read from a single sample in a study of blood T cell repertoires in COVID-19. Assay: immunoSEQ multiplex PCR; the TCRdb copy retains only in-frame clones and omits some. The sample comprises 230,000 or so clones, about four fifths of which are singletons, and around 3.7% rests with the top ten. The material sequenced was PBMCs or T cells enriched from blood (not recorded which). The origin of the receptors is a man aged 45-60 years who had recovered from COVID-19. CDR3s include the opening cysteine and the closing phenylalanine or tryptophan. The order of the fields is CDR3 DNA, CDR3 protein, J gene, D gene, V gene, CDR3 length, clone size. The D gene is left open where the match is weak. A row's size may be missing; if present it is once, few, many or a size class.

CDR3nt: TGTGCCAGCAGCCACGGATCGACTAGCGGGAAGCCTAGCACAGATACGCAGTATTTT
CDR3aa: CASSHGSTSGKPSTDTQYF
j_gene: TRBJ2-3
d_gene: TRBD2
v_gene: TRBV3-1/TRBV3-2
len: 19
abundance: .

CDR3nt: TGTGCGACCAAGCGGGCTAGCACAGATACGCAGTATTTT
CDR3aa: CATKRASTDTQYF
j_gene: TRBJ2-3
d_gene: .
v_gene: TRBV5-4
len: 13
abundance: .

CDR3nt: TGCGCCAGCAGCTTGGGGGACAGGGGGACTTACACCGGGGAGCTGTTTTTT
CDR3aa: CASSLGDRGTYTGELFF
j_gene: TRBJ2-2
d_gene: TRBD1
v_gene: TRBV5-1
len: 17
abundance: .

CDR3nt: TGTGCCAGCACCGGGGCTGCGGCGGGAGTCGATGAGCAGTTCTTC
CDR3aa: CASTGAAAGVDEQFF
j_gene: TRBJ2-1
d_gene: TRBD2
v_gene: TRBV27
len: 15
abundance: .

CDR3nt: TGTGCCAGCAGCTTAGGGACTAGCGGACCCTACGAGCAGTACTTC
CDR3aa: CASSLGTSGPYEQYF
j_gene: TRBJ2-7
d_gene: TRBD2
v_gene: TRBV11-2
len: 15
abundance: .

CDR3nt: TGTGCCAGCAGTTCGGGACAGGGTAAAGGGCAGTACTTC
CDR3aa: CASSSGQGKGQYF
j_gene: TRBJ2-7
d_gene: TRBD1
v_gene: TRBV28
len: 13
abundance: .

CDR3nt: TGTGCCCGTGCCCAGGGGGCAAGTTCACCCCTCCACTTT
CDR3aa: CARAQGASSPLHF
j_gene: TRBJ1-6
d_gene: TRBD1
v_gene: TRBV30
len: 13
abundance: .

CDR3nt: TGTGCCAGCAGGGGGGGTGGGTCCTACGAGCAGTACTTC
CDR3aa: CASRGGGSYEQYF
j_gene: TRBJ2-7
d_gene: .
v_gene: TRBV28
len: 13
abundance: .

CDR3nt: TGTGCCACCATCCCAGGAATCGGGGGGCAGAACACTGAAGCTTTCTTT
CDR3aa: CATIPGIGGQNTEAFF
j_gene: TRBJ1-1
d_gene: .
v_gene: TRBV15
len: 16
abundance: .

CDR3nt: TGCGCCAGCAGCTTGGGACTAGCGGGCCCCCAGCGGACCGGGGAGCTGTTTTTT
CDR3aa: CASSLGLAGPQRTGELFF
j_gene: TRBJ2-2
d_gene: TRBD2
v_gene: TRBV5-1
len: 18
abundance: .

CDR3nt: TGTGCCAGCAGTCTAACAGGGGTGGAAGAGACCCAGTACTTC
CDR3aa: CASSLTGVEETQYF
j_gene: TRBJ2-5
d_gene: TRBD1
v_gene: TRBV11-3
len: 14
abundance: .

CDR3nt: TGTGCCAGCAGCCTCGACTCCCTCTCCTACGAGCAGTACTTC
CDR3aa: CASSLDSLSYEQYF
j_gene: TRBJ2-7
d_gene: .
v_gene: TRBV9
len: 14
abundance: .

CDR3nt: TGTGCCAGCAGTTTATGGGTAGCTAACTATGGCTACACCTTC
CDR3aa: CASSLWVANYGYTF
j_gene: TRBJ1-2
d_gene: .
v_gene: TRBV28
len: 14
abundance: .

CDR3nt: TGCGCCAGCAGCCAAAAGACAGGGGTCGAGCAGTACTTC
CDR3aa: CASSQKTGVEQYF
j_gene: TRBJ2-7
d_gene: TRBD1
v_gene: TRBV4-3
len: 13
abundance: .

CDR3nt: TGTGCCAGCAGTTTATCAGGTAGCCGCCACTATAATTCACCCCTCCACTTT
CDR3aa: CASSLSGSRHYNSPLHF
j_gene: TRBJ1-6
d_gene: .
v_gene: TRBV27
len: 17
abundance: few

CDR3nt: TGTGCCAGCAGTCCCGACACTTACTCCAACACTGAAGCTTTCTTT
CDR3aa: CASSPDTYSNTEAFF
j_gene: TRBJ1-1
d_gene: .
v_gene: TRBV28
len: 15
abundance: .

CDR3nt: TGTGCCACCAGCAGCCCAGGAAAGGGGTTGGAGACCCAGTACTTC
CDR3aa: CATSSPGKGLETQYF
j_gene: TRBJ2-5
d_gene: .
v_gene: TRBV15
len: 15
abundance: .

CDR3nt: TGTGCCAGCAGGGGACAGGGCAGGAGCACAGATACGCAGTATTTT
CDR3aa: CASRGQGRSTDTQYF
j_gene: TRBJ2-3
d_gene: TRBD1
v_gene: TRBV27
len: 15
abundance: .

CDR3nt: TGTGCCAGTACCTCGGGACAGGGGGCCTACGAGCAGTACTTC
CDR3aa: CASTSGQGAYEQYF
j_gene: TRBJ2-7
d_gene: TRBD1
v_gene: TRBV19
len: 14
abundance: .

CDR3nt: TGTGCCAGCTCAAGACTAGCGGGAGGGCCATCCTACAATGAGCAGTTCTTC
CDR3aa: CASSRLAGGPSYNEQFF
j_gene: TRBJ2-1
d_gene: TRBD2
v_gene: TRBV18
len: 17
abundance: .

CDR3nt: TGTGCCAGCAGTTTCTATCTCACTGAAGCTTTCTTT
CDR3aa: CASSFYLTEAFF
j_gene: TRBJ1-1
d_gene: .
v_gene: TRBV12-3/TRBV12-4
len: 12
abundance: once

CDR3nt: TGTGCCACCAGTGAGCCGGGGAAAAACATTCAGTACTTC
CDR3aa: CATSEPGKNIQYF
j_gene: TRBJ2-4
d_gene: .
v_gene: TRBV24-1
len: 13
abundance: .

CDR3nt: TGTGCCAGCAGCCAAGAACTCCTTAAAAACACTGAAGCTTTCTTT
CDR3aa: CASSQELLKNTEAFF
j_gene: TRBJ1-1
d_gene: .
v_gene: TRBV3-1/TRBV3-2
len: 15
abundance: .

CDR3nt: TGTGCCAGCAGCCGCTCCGGGACTAGCGGGACCCGACGCACAGATACGCAGTATTTT
CDR3aa: CASSRSGTSGTRRTDTQYF
j_gene: TRBJ2-3
d_gene: TRBD2
v_gene: TRBV27
len: 19
abundance: .

CDR3nt: TGTGCCAGCAGCCTTCTGGGCTTACAGGGAGTTAGTGAAAAACTGTTTTTT
CDR3aa: CASSLLGLQGVSEKLFF
j_gene: TRBJ1-4
d_gene: .
v_gene: TRBV7-2
len: 17
abundance: .

CDR3nt: TGTGCCAGCAGCTTAACGGGGACAGGGGTCTACAATGAGCAGTTCTTC
CDR3aa: CASSLTGTGVYNEQFF
j_gene: TRBJ2-1
d_gene: TRBD1
v_gene: TRBV7-3
len: 16
abundance: .

CDR3nt: TGTGCCAGCAGCCCACGACAGGTGTCGACTAATGAAAAACTGTTTTTT
CDR3aa: CASSPRQVSTNEKLFF
j_gene: TRBJ1-4
d_gene: .
v_gene: TRBV9
len: 16
abundance: .

CDR3nt: TGTGCCAGCAGTTACTCGGGGACTACCTCCGAGCAGTACTTC
CDR3aa: CASSYSGTTSEQYF
j_gene: TRBJ2-7
d_gene: TRBD2
v_gene: TRBV6-2/TRBV6-3
len: 14
abundance: .

CDR3nt: TGCAGCGTTGGTAAGGAAGGGGACACTGAAGCTTTCTTT
CDR3aa: CSVGKEGDTEAFF
j_gene: TRBJ1-1
d_gene: .
v_gene: TRBV29-1
len: 13
abundance: .

CDR3nt: TGTGCCAGCAGCTCCGGGACTAAGGCGGAGACCCAGTACTTC
CDR3aa: CASSSGTKAETQYF
j_gene: TRBJ2-5
d_gene: TRBD2
v_gene: TRBV7-2
len: 14
abundance: .

CDR3nt: TGTGCCAGCTCACCCCTACTAGACTACGAGCAGTACTTC
CDR3aa: CASSPLLDYEQYF
j_gene: TRBJ2-7
d_gene: .
v_gene: TRBV18
len: 13
abundance: .

CDR3nt: TGTGCCAGCAGTCATTTAACAGGTTTATCGTACAATGAGCAGTTCTTC
CDR3aa: CASSHLTGLSYNEQFF
j_gene: TRBJ2-1
d_gene: .
v_gene: TRBV5-4
len: 16
abundance: .

CDR3nt: TGTGCCAGCAGCCCGGACAGGGGCCAGCCCCAGCATTTT
CDR3aa: CASSPDRGQPQHF
j_gene: TRBJ1-5
d_gene: TRBD1
v_gene: TRBV7-2
len: 13
abundance: .

CDR3nt: TGTGCCAGTAGTAGACAGCCGCCTGGAGATACGCAGTATTTT
CDR3aa: CASSRQPPGDTQYF
j_gene: TRBJ2-3
d_gene: .
v_gene: TRBV19
len: 14
abundance: .

CDR3nt: TGCGCCAGCAGCCCACAGGGACTATCCCGAAATGAGCAGTTCTTC
CDR3aa: CASSPQGLSRNEQFF
j_gene: TRBJ2-1
d_gene: .
v_gene: TRBV5-1
len: 15
abundance: few

CDR3nt: TGTGCCAGCAGCCCCGGGGACACCTTCAATCAGCCCCAGCATTTT
CDR3aa: CASSPGDTFNQPQHF
j_gene: TRBJ1-5
d_gene: .
v_gene: TRBV11-2
len: 15
abundance: .

CDR3nt: TGTGCCTGGGCCCCAATCACGGACAGCCTTAACGGCTATGGCTACACCTTC
CDR3aa: CAWAPITDSLNGYGYTF
j_gene: TRBJ1-2
d_gene: .
v_gene: TRBV30
len: 17
abundance: once

CDR3nt: TGTGCCAGCAGTTCGGGACTGGGGAGGGAGACCCAGTACTTC
CDR3aa: CASSSGLGRETQYF
j_gene: TRBJ2-5
d_gene: .
v_gene: TRBV6-5
len: 14
abundance: .

CDR3nt: TGTGCCAGCAGCCAATTTAAAGGAGCGGGGGACAGGGGCTTATATGGCTACACCTTC
CDR3aa: CASSQFKGAGDRGLYGYTF
j_gene: TRBJ1-2
d_gene: TRBD1
v_gene: TRBV7-8
len: 19
abundance: few

CDR3nt: TGTGCTAGTGGTTTGCCTCCTGGGCATGAGCAGTTCTTC
CDR3aa: CASGLPPGHEQFF
j_gene: TRBJ2-1
d_gene: .
v_gene: TRBV12-5
len: 13
abundance: .